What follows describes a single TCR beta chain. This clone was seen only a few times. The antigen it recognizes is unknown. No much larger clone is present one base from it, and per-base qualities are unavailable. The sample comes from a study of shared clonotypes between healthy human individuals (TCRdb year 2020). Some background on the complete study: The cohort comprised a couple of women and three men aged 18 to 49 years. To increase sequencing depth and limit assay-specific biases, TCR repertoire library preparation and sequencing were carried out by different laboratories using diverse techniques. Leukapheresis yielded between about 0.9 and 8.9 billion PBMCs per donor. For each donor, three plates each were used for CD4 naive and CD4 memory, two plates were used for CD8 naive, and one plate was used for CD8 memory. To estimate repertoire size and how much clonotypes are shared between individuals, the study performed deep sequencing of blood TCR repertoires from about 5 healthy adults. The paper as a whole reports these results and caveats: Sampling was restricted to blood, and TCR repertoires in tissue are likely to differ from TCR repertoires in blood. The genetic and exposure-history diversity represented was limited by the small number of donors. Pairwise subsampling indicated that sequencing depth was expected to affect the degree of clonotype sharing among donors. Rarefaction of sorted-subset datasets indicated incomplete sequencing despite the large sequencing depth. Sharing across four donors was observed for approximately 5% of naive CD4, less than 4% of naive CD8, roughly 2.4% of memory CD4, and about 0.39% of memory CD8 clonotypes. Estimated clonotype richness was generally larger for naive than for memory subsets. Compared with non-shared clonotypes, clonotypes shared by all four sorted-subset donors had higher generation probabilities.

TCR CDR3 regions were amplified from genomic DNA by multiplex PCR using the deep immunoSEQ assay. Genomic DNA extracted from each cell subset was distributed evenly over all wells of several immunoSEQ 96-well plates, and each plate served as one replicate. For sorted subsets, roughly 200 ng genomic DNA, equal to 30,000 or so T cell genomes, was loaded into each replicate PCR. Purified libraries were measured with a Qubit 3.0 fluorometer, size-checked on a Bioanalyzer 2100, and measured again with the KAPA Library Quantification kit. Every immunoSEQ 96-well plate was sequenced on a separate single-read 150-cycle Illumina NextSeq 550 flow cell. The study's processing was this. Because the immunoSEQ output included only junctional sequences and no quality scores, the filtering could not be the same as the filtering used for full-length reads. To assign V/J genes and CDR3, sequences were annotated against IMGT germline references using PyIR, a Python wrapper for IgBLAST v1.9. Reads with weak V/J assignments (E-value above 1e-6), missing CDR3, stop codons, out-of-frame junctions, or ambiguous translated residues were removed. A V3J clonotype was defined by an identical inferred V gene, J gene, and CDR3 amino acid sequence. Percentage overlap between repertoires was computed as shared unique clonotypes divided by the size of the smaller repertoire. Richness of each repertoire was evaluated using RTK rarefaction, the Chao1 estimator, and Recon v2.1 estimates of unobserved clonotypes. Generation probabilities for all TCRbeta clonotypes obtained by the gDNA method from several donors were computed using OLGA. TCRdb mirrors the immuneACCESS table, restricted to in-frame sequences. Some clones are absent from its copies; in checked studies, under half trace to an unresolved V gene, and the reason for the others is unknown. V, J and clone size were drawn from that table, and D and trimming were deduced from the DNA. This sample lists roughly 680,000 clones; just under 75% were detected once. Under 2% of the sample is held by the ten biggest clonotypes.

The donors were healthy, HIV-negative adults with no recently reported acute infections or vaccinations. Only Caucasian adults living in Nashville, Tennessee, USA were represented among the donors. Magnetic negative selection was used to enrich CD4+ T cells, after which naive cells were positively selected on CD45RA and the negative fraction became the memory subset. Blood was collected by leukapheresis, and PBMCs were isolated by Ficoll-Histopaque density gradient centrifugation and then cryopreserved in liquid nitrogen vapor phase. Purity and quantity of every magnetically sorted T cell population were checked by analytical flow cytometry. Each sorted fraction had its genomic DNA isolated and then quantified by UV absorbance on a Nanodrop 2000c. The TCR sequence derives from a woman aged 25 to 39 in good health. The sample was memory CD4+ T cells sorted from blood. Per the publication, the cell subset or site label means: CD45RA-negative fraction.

The nucleotide sequence reads as follows: TGTGCCAGCAGTTCACAGGATACAGATACGCAGTATTTT. Its coded protein is CASSSQDTDTQYF. Recombination joined TRBV27 with TRBJ2-3, and the D gene may be TRBD1, 5 bases matching. V is shortened by 4 bases, J by 3 bases, and the region joining them spans 8 bases. The germline V gene (reference sequence) sets CDR1 to MNHEY and CDR2 to SMNVEV. Its CDR3 holds 13 amino acids, cysteine through phenylalanine. The retained sequence is limited to the CDR3, 39 bases, with the frame set at the first base.